A single sample is the source of the 10 T cell receptor beta chains below, sequenced in a study of beta chain features in type 1 diabetes. TCRB transcripts that were expressed got sequenced, as all of the isolated RNA had been reverse transcribed. Only in-frame clones appear in the TCRdb table, and some are missing; sequencing was by immunoSEQ multiplex PCR. This repertoire shows under 300,000 clones, 20% found once; its top ten account for 0.028%. Antigen specificity for these receptors is unknown. Study-wide points: Shortening of TCRB CDR3s, moderate but significant, appeared in all four CD4+ subsets of Type 1 diabetes patients.

Sequenced: naive CD4+ T cells from blood. These receptors came from a woman between 40 and 55 years old with type 1 diabetes.

This clone was seen a handful of times. The chain uses TRBV4-3 and TRBJ1-1; 8 bases map to TRBD1. The V gene's germline CDR1 is LGHNA and CDR2 YSLEER. The V segment lost 4 bases and the J segment 11 bases; nucleotides outside the gene matches: 9. This CDR3 is built from 13 residues. CDR3 in amino acids: CASSLQGADWAFF. The CDR3 DNA follows: TGCGCCAGCAGCCTTCAGGGGGCTGATTGGGCTTTCTTT.

The chain combines TRBV6-5 with TRBJ1-2, with 7 bases aligning to TRBD1. CDR1 is MNHEY, CDR2 SVGAGI, per germline. This CDR3 is 13 amino acids long. V dropped 7 bases and J dropped 7; count of bases not matched to a gene: 9. In nucleotides, the CDR3 is TGTGCCAGCACACGTGCCAGGGGGGTTGGCTACACCTTC. It yields the protein CASTRARGVGYTF.

To note about this clone: Other DNA sequences within the sample encode an identical CDR3. The CDR3: CASSLEETQYF. CDR3 DNA sequence: TGTGCCAGCAGTCTAGAAGAGACCCAGTACTTC. The J gene is TRBJ2-5, the V gene TRBV28, with no clear D. Looked up from germline, CDR1 is MDHEN and CDR2 is SYDVKM. The CDR3 length is 11 residues. Trimming removed 5 bases from V and 3 bases from J, with 4 bases in between.

In its sample, this clone was seen a few times. The chain employs TRBV5-1 and TRBJ2-6, with D tentatively TRBD1 (5 bases). CDR3 length equals 15 residues. V lost 2 bases and J 4 bases, leaving 10 bases between the germline ends. Germline lookup yields CDR1 SGHRS and CDR2 YFSETQ. Here the CDR3 DNA reads TGCGCCAGCAGCTTACAGGTCCCCGGGGCCAACGTCCTGACTTTC. Its translation: CASSLQVPGANVLTF.

V and J are TRBV30 and TRBJ1-1; tentatively, D is TRBD1 (5 bases). The CDR3 sequence is 13 residues long. The germline V gene has CDR1 GTSNPN and CDR2 SVGIG (reference sequence). Trimming shortened V by 3 bases and J by 8 bases, and 16 bases separated the two germline ends. For the CDR3, the DNA is TGTGCCTGGAGCGAGGGGCCGGGGGGAGAAGCTTTCTTT. Encoded protein: CAWSEGPGGEAFF. The full variable domain, in which reference TRBV30 and TRBJ1-1 provide the parts outside the CDR3, is SQTIHQWPATLVQPVGSPLSLECTVEGTSNPNLYWYRQAAGRGLQLLFYSVGIGQISSEVPQNLSASRPQDRQFILSSKKLLLSDSGFYLCAWSEGPGGEAFFGQGTRLTVV.

As regards this clone: This sample also contains other DNA sequences that code for the same CDR3. This chain joins TRBV9 and TRBJ2-1, with unresolved D. V lost 0 bases to trimming and J lost 1 base, with 5 bases between them. CDR1 and CDR2 from the germline V gene are SGDLS and YYNGEE. The CDR3 sequence is 14 residues long. The CDR3 nucleotides read TGTGCCAGCAGCGTAGCGGGTTCCTACAATGAGCAGTTCTTC. The encoded protein is CASSVAGSYNEQFF.

This clone was detected only a few times. V and J are TRBV7-9 and TRBJ2-7; 10 bases are shared with TRBD2. The germline CDR1 and CDR2 sequences are SEHNR and FQNEAQ (reference sequence). The ends lost 7 bases at V and 5 bases at J; junction bases unmatched: 11. The CDR3 has 15 amino acids. CDR3: CASTTPGTSVDEQYF. CDR3 bases: TGTGCCAGCACCACCCCCGGGACTAGCGTCGACGAGCAGTACTTC.

The chain uses TRBV5-4 and TRBJ2-3; 9 bases fit TRBD2. The V and J ends lost 2 bases and 0 bases, in that order; junction bases with no gene match: 7. CDR1 is SGHNT, CDR2 YYREEE, per germline (reference sequence). CDR3 length: 17 amino acids. CDR3 bases: TGTGCCAGCAGCTTAGCCTCGACTAGCGGAAGCACAGATACGCAGTATTTT. Translating it yields CASSLASTSGSTDTQYF.

CDR3 amino acids: CASTPGEVYEQYF. The CDR3 DNA sequence: TGTGCCAGCACTCCAGGGGAAGTATACGAGCAGTACTTC. This chain uses TRBV2 with TRBJ2-7; D is possibly TRBD1 (6 bases). The CDR3 extends over 13 amino acids. CDR1 and CDR2 (germline): SNHLY, FYNNEI. V was shortened by 7 bases and J by 4 bases, with 14 bases between the two germline ends.

The gene calls are TRBV29-1 and TRBJ2-5; tentative D call: TRBD2 (6 bases). The V and J ends lost 7 bases and 2 bases respectively, with 14 bases between them. The CDR3 consists of 13 residues. Germline CDR1 and CDR2: SQVTM and ANQGSEA. The CDR3 sequence is CSASRGLQETQYF. The CDR3 DNA is TGCAGCGCCAGCCGGGGACTTCAAGAGACCCAGTACTTC. Drawing the rest from reference TRBV29-1 and TRBJ2-5, the complete variable domain is SAVISQKPSRDICQRGTSLTIQCQVDSQVTMMFWYRQQPGQSLTLIATANQGSEATYESGFVIDKFPISRPNLTFSTLTVSNMSPEDSSIYLCSASRGLQETQYFGPGTRLLVL.